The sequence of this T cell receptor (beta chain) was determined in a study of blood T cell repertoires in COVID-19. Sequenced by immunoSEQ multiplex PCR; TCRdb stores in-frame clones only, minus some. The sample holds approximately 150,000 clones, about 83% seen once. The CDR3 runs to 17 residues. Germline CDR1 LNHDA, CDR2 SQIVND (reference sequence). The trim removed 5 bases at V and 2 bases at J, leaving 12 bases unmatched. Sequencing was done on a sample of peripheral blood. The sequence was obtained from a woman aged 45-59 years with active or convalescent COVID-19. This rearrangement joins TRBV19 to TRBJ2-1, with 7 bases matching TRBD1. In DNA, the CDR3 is TGTGCCAGTAGTTATGAGGGGGCGGCGGGCCCCTACAATGAGCAGTTCTTC. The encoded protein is CASSYEGAAGPYNEQFF. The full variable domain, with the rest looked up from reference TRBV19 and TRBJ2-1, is DGGITQSPKYLFRKEGQNVTLSCEQNLNHDAMYWYRQDPGQGLRLIYYSQIVNDFQKGDIAEGYSVSREKKESFPLTVTSAQKNPTAFYLCASSYEGAAGPYNEQFFGPGTRLTVL.